This T cell receptor (beta chain) was captured by sequencing in a study of tumor-infiltrating lymphocytes in localized non-small cell lung cancer. At the level of the study: Resected tumor was paired with non-adjacent uninvolved lung from the same patient.

CDR3 length: 14 amino acids. J was trimmed by 6 bases and V by 4 bases; bases with no gene match: 6. The germline V gene has CDR1 SGHRS and CDR2 YFSETQ. TCRdb's copy holds only in-frame clones and misses some; the assay was immunoSEQ multiplex PCR. Here the sample spans about 8,900 clones, 65% to 80% being singletons. The J gene is TRBJ1-2, the V gene TRBV5-1; 10 bases map to TRBD1. This clonotype originated in a human donor with non-small cell lung cancer. Sequencing used uninvolved lung tissue not adjacent to the tumor. CDR3 sequence (DNA): TGCGCCAGCAGCAGGGACAGGGGCACCGATGGCTACACCTTC. It yields the protein CASSRDRGTDGYTF.